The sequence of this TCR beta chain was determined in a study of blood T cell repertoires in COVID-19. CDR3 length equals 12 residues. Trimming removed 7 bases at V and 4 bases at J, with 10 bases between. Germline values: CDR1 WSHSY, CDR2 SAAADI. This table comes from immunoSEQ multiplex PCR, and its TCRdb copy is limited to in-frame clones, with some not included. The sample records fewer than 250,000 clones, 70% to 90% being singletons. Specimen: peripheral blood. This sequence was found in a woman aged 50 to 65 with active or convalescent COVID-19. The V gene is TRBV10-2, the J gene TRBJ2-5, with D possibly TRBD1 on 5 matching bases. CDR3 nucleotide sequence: TGCGCCAGCACCGAAAGGGGAGAGACCCAGTACTTC. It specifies CASTERGETQYF.